The entry that follows covers one TCR beta chain sequence. Antigen unknown. This sample is part of a study of OX40 agonist ivuxolimab in advanced cancers. About the research overall: The study reported partial responses in three patients: one hepatocellular carcinoma, two cutaneous melanoma.

Drawing of blood for sampling happened at baseline, at cycle 4 day 1, and at cycle 7 day 1. Study results and caveats: The 0.1-3.0 mg/kg partial responders had among the lowest clonal expansion. Doses of 0.1 to 3.0 mg/kg were accompanied by clonal expansion of CD4+ and CD8+ blood T cells by week 6.

CDR3 length: 16 residues. V shed 1 base, J shed 0 bases, and the junction held 7 bases outside the gene matches. Germline V gene sequence: CDR1 GTSNPN, CDR2 SVGIG (reference sequence). Sequenced by immunoSEQ multiplex PCR; TCRdb stores in-frame clones only, minus some. The sample yields about 150,000 clones, 90% to 95% seen once. This material consisted of CD4+ or CD8+ T cells sorted from blood, taken in a trial of the OX40 agonist ivuxolimab. This clonotype was sampled from an adult with an advanced solid tumor such as melanoma, head and neck, liver or kidney cancer. J is TRBJ1-1 and V is TRBV30; TRBD1 matches 8 bases. The CDR3 reads CAWSGPEQGVNTEAFF. The CDR3 bases are TGTGCCTGGAGTGGGCCCGAACAGGGGGTGAACACTGAAGCTTTCTTT.